At least ten counts were recorded for the clone carrying this T cell receptor beta chain. The antigen is not known. The data derive from a study of breast tumors, draining lymph nodes, adjacent tissues. Findings and limits, study-wide: Most tumor T cells seemingly derive from lymph node, then expand in tumor. Tumors had less TCR diversity than lymph nodes, more than nontumor tissue. The lymph node origin of tumor T cells was framed as consistent with a hypothesis, not demonstrated.

MiXCR, applied by TCRdb to the multiplex PCR reads, yields one record per CDR3 protein. The sample contains under 150,000 distinct CDR3 sequences, 20% of which appear only once. The lymph nodes were axillary draining lymph nodes from breast cancer patients. This CDR3 has 15 residues. With 0 bases clipped from V and 6 bases from J, the junction kept 8 bases outside the gene matches. Germline CDR1 SGDLS, CDR2 YYNGEE. The chain is built from TRBV9 and TRBJ2-7; TRBD2 matches at 8 bases. The receptor's source is a female donor with breast cancer. Some clones in this sample may be carry-over from other donors' samples. Sequencing used axillary lymph node tissue. The CDR3 loop reads CASSVVPGGPGEQYF. The CDR3, as DNA: TGTGCCAGCAGCGTAGTTCCGGGAGGGCCGGGCGAGCAGTACTTC.